This record covers a single T cell receptor (beta chain). This clonotype was seen only a few times. The clone's antigen remains unknown. The record has no base qualities; no much larger clone is one base away. Library preparation employed 5' RACE. The instrument was an Illumina HiSeq 2500. A second PCR of about 6 to 11 cycles was performed with a sample-barcoded 5' primer and a J-beta primer mix. A unique molecular identifier was introduced onto each TCR beta cDNA molecule by a template-switch 5' adaptor carrying 12 random nucleotides. Each sample yielded at least 2.5 million CDR3-containing paired-end reads. The Mint cDNA synthesis kit, primed by a TRBC-specific oligonucleotide, was used to synthesize first-strand cDNA from all RNA. Following uracil-DNA glycosylase treatment, a first 18-cycle PCR with universal primers M1SS and BC2_uni_R was performed on all cDNA. The authors processed their data as follows. Each sample was normalized by randomly selecting 1 million high-quality reads, each carrying a distinct molecular identifier. Instead of being binned into consensus sequences, reads that shared molecular identifiers were thrown out. MiTCR, run with a Q25 quality threshold and the strictest error-elimination algorithm, handled CDR3 identification, clonotype clustering and error correction. A nonparametric unseen species model using Euler transformation provided a lower-bound estimate of total TCR beta diversity. TCRdb applied fastp at Q25 and MiXCR to the public reads, then kept only in-frame beta chains. A single entry per CDR3 protein holds the most common genes and DNA from its merged rows. For this entry, the V and J calls and clone size follow TCRdb and not the study's own pipeline. The sample table holds some 860,000 distinct CDR3 sequences, of which around three fifths were seen once. More than 25% of the sample goes to the ten largest clones.

The donors were 40 or so Caucasian individuals from Russia, aged roughly 6 to 90 years, who were systemically healthy. Each donor gave about 9.8 milliliters of peripheral blood, drawn into EDTA-treated Vacutainer tubes. Ficoll-Paque density-gradient centrifugation was used to isolate PBMCs, with at least 7 million obtained per sample. Total RNA was extracted from PBMCs with Trizol reagent, with at least 5.5 micrograms obtained per sample. The percentages of naive CD45RAhigh/CD27high T cells were determined by flow cytometry on a PBMC aliquot from every donor. The data belong to a study of blood T cells in healthy people across ages (dated by TCRdb to about 2015). About the study as a whole: Template switching captured roughly one uniquely barcoded TCR beta cDNA molecule per two T cells in model experiments. The study measured age-related changes in TCR beta repertoire diversity using deep sequencing normalized with unique cDNA molecular identifiers. The donors were divided into four age groups: young (average approximately 15 years), middle-aged (about 40), aged (approximately 64) and long-lived (about 90). To avoid experimental bias, donors of different ages were randomly spread across the sequencing lanes. Using the same blood draw, the study looked at two additional independent replicas of 1 million unique cDNA reads for two donors, one aged 18 to 29 and the other aged 80 or older.

The CDR3 starts with the cysteine, ends with the phenylalanine, and has 14 residues. The only DNA kept is the CDR3, 42 bases in frame from the first base. Per the germline V gene, SGHTA is the CDR1 and FQGNSA is the CDR2. V lost 0 bases and J lost 8 bases; the stretch between them is 13 bases long. What the authors observed across the whole study: Because the CMV infection status of the donors was unknown, age-related changes in expanded clonotypes may potentially have been confounded. Because profiling used bulk unsorted PBMCs, naive and antigen-experienced compartments could not be compared conclusively. There was a strong correlation between observed TCR beta diversity and the percentage of naive T cells measured by flow cytometry. Total diversity estimates from one million sequenced T cells were considered lower bounds and underestimates. As age increased, observed TCR beta diversity per million T cells dropped in a roughly linear way, and a significant reduction was already evident by age around 41. Compared with the aged group, more naive CD4+ T cells, fewer expanded clones and increased TCR diversity were shown by the long-lived group, suggesting age selection.

The rearranged chain carries TRBV7-2 and TRBJ1-2, with no confident D gene call. The TCR originated in a man in his forties in good health. The specimen was blood. The CDR3 has the sequence CASSLANLPGGYTF. The DNA sequence is as follows: TGTGCCAGCAGCTTAGCGAATCTCCCCGGCGGCTACACCTTC.